This TCR beta chain was identified in a study of ipilimumab plus nivolumab after autologous stem cell transplantation. Across the whole study: Typical patient got about 5 ipilimumab doses and about eight nivolumab doses (median).

Starting 14 to 28 days after autologous transplant, ipilimumab 1 mg/kg was given. Germline trimming cut 8 bases from V and 0 bases from J; bases unmatched to any gene: 10. Germline loops: CDR1 ENHRY, CDR2 SYGVKD. CDR3 length equals 17 residues. Repertoires were generated with immunoSEQ multiplex PCR, while TCRdb's copy carries only in-frame clones and drops some. This sample yields several thousand clones, of which under 80% are seen a single time; over 15% belongs to the top ten. This material consisted of PBMCs, taken in a trial of ipilimumab plus nivolumab as post-transplant consolidation. This chain connects TRBV10-3 to TRBJ2-3, with 11 nucleotides matching TRBD2. The origin of this receptor is a male donor with multiple myeloma. CDR3 nucleotide sequence: TGTGCCATCCAGGGGGCTAGCGGGGGGACTAGCACAGATACGCAGTATTTT. The encoded protein is CAIQGASGGTSTDTQYF.